This T cell receptor (beta chain) came from a study of CD8 T cell repertoires and HIV-1 epitope variants. Study-wide findings and caveats: Nef KF9 drew about 5 clonotypes and HW9 one, without TAALDMSHF responses.

Details on this clone: The antigen is not known.

The V segment lost 7 bases and the J segment 8 bases; nucleotides outside the gene matches: 9. Germline V gene sequence: CDR1 MNHNY, CDR2 SVGAGI (reference sequence). CDR3 length: 13 amino acids. The protocol was immunoSEQ multiplex PCR, while the TCRdb copy is restricted to in-frame clones and leaves out a portion. The sample comprises fewer than 5,500 clones, around 65% of which are singletons, and roughly two fifths rests with the top ten. Input material: cultured CD8+ T cells derived from PBMCs. This chain links TRBV6-6 with TRBJ1-2; 8 bases are shared with TRBD1. The origin of this receptor is a male donor with HIV. The CDR3 loop reads CASTSDRVEGYTF. CDR3 nucleotides: TGTGCCAGCACCTCGGACAGGGTGGAAGGCTACACCTTC.